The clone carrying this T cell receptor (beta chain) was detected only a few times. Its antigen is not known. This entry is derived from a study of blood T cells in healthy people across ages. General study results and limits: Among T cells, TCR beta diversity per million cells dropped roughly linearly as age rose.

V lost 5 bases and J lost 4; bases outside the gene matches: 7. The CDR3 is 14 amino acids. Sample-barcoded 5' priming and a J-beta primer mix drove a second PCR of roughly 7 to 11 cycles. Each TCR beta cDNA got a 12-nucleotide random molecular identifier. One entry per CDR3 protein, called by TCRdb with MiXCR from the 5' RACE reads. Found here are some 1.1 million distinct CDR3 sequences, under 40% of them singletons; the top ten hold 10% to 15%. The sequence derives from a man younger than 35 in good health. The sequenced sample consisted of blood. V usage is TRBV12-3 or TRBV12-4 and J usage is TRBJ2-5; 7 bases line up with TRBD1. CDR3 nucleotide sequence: TGTGCCAGCAGTGTAACAGGGGTAGGAGAGACCCAGTACTTC. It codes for CASSVTGVGETQYF.